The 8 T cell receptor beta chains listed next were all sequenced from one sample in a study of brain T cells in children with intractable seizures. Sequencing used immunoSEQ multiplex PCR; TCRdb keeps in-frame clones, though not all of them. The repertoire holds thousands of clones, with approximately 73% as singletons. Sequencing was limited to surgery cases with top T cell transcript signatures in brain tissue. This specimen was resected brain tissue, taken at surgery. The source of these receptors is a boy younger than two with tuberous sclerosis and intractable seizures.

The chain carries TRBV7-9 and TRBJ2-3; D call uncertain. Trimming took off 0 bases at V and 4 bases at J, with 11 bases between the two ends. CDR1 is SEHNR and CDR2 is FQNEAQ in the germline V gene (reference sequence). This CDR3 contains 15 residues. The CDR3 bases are TGTGCCAGCAGCTTAGCGGACCCAAGGGCAGATACGCAGTATTTT. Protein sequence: CASSLADPRADTQYF.

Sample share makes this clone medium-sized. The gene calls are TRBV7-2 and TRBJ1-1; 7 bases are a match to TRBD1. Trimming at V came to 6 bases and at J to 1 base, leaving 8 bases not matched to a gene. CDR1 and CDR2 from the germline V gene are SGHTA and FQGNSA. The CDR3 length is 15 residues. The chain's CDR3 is CASRNHTGENTEAFF. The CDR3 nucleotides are TGTGCCAGCAGAAACCATACAGGGGAGAACACTGAAGCTTTCTTT. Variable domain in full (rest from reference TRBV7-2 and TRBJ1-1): GAGVSQSPSNKVTEKGKDVELRCDPISGHTALYWYRQSLGQGLEFLIYFQGNSAPDKSGLPSDRFSAERTGGSVSTLTIQRTQQEDSAVYLCASRNHTGENTEAFFGQGTRLTVV.

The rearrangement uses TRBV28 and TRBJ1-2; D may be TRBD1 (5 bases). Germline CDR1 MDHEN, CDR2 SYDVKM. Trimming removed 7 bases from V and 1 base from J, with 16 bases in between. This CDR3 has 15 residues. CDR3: CASNSRGLSNYGYTF. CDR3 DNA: TGTGCCAGCAACTCTCGGGGACTAAGTAACTATGGCTACACCTTC.

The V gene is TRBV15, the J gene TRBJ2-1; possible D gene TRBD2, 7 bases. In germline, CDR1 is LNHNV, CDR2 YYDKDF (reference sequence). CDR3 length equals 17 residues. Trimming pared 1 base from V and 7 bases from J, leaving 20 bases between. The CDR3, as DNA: TGTGCCACCAGCAGAGGGGGAGGGGGAGTCCTCTTGAATGAGCAGTTCTTC. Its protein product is CATSRGGGGVLLNEQFF.

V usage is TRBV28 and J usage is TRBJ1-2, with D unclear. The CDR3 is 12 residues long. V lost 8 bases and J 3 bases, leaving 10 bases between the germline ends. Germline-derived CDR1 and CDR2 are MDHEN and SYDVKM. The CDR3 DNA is TGTGCCAGCCTGAGGCAGGACTATGGCTACACCTTC. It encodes CASLRQDYGYTF.

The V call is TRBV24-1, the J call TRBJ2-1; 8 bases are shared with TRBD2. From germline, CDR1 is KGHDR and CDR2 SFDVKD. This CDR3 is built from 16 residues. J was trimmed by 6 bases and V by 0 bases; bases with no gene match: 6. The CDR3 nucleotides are TGTGCCACCAGTGATTTGCCGGGACTAGAGGGCAATGAGCAGTTCTTC. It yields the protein CATSDLPGLEGNEQFF.

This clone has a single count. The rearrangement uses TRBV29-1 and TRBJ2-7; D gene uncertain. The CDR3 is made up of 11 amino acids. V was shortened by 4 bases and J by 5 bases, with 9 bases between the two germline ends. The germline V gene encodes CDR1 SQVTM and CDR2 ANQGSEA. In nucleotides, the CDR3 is TGCAGCGTTGGCCAGGCCCACGAGCAGTACTTC. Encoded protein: CSVGQAHEQYF.

The CDR3 sequence: CASSFQGQGFRGANVLTF. Here the CDR3 DNA reads TGTGCCAGCAGCTTCCAAGGACAGGGCTTTAGAGGGGCCAACGTCCTGACTTTC. The chain uses TRBV5-6 and TRBJ2-6; 8 bases line up with TRBD1. Germline CDR1 SGHDT, CDR2 YYEEEE. The CDR3 totals 18 residues. Germline trimming cut 2 bases from V and 4 bases from J; bases unmatched to any gene: 11.